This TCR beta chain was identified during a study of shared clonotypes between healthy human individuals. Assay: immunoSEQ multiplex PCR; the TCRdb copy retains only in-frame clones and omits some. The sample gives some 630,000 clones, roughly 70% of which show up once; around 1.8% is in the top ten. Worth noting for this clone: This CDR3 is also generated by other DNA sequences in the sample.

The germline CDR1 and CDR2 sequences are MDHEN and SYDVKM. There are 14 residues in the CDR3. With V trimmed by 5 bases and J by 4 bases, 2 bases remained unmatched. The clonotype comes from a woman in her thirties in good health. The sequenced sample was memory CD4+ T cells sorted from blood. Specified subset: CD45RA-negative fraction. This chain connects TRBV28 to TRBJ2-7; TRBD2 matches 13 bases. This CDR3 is CASSLTSGRYEQYF. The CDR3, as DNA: TGTGCCAGCAGTCTGACTAGCGGGAGGTACGAGCAGTACTTC.